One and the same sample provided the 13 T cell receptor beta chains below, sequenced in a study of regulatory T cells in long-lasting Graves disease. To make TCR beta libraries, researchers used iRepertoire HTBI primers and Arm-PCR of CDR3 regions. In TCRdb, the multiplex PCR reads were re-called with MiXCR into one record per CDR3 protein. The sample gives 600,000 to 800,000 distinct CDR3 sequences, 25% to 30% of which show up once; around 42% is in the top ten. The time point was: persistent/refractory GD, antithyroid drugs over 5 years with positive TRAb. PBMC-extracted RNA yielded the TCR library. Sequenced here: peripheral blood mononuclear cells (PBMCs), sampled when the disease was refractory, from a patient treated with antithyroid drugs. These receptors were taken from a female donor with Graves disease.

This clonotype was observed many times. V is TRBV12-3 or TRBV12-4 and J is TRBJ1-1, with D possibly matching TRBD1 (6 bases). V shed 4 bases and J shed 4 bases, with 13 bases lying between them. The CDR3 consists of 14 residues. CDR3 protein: CASSWRGKGTEAFF. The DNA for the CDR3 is TGTGCCAGCAGTTGGAGGGGGAAAGGCACTGAAGCTTTCTTT.

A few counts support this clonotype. The CDR3 region has the DNA TGTGCCAGCGGTGCGGGGGACCTTTACGAGCAGTACTTC. Translation: CASGAGDLYEQYF. The rearrangement uses TRBV2 and TRBJ2-7, with 7 bases fitting TRBD2. The length of the CDR3 is 13 residues. The junction had 8 bases not matched to a gene; V was cut back by 8 bases and J by 4 bases. CDR1 and CDR2 (germline): SNHLY, FYNNEI.

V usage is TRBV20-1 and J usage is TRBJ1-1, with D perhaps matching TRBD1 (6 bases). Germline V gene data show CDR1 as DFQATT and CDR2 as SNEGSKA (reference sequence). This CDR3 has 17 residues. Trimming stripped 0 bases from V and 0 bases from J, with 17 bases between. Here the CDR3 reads CSARDNQGGGMNTEAFF. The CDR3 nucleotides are TGCAGTGCTAGAGATAACCAGGGAGGGGGAATGAACACTGAAGCTTTCTTT.

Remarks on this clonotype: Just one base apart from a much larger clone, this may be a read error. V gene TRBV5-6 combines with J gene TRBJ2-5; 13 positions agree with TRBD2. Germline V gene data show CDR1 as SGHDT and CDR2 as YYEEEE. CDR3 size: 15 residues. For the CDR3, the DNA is TGTGCCAGCAGCCCCGGACTAGCGGGAGACGGGACCCAGCACTTC. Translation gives CASSPGLAGDGTQHF.

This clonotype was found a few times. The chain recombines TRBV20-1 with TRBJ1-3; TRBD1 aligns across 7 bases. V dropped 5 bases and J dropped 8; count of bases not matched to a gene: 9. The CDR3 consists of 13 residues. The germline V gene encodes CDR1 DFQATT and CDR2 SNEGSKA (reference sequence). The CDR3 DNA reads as TGCAGTGCTGGACAGGCGGCCCTGGACACCATATATTTT. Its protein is CSAGQAALDTIYF.

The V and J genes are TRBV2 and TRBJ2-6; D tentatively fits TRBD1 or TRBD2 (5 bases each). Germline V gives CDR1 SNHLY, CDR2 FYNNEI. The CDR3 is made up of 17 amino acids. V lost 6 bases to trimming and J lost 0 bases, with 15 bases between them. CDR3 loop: CASRKHAGASGANVLTF. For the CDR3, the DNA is TGTGCCAGCAGGAAACACGCCGGGGCCTCTGGGGCCAACGTCCTGACTTTC. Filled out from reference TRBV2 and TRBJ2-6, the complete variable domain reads EPEVTQTPSHQVTQMGQEVILRCVPISNHLYFYWYRQILGQKVEFLVSFYNNEISEKSEIFDDQFSVERPDGSNFTLKIRSTKLEDSAMYFCASRKHAGASGANVLTFGAGSRLTVL.

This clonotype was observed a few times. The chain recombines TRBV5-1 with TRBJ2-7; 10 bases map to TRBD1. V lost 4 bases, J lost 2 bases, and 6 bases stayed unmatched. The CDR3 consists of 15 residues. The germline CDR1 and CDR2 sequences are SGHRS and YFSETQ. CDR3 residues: CASSVRDRGPYEQYF. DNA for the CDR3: TGCGCCAGCAGCGTCCGGGACAGGGGCCCCTACGAGCAGTACTTC.

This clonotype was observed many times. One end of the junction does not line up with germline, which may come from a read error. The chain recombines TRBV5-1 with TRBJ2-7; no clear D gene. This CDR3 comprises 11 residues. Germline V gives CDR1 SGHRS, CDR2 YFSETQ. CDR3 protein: CASSDTYEQYF. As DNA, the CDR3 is TGTGCCAGCAGTGACACCTACGAGCAGTACTTC. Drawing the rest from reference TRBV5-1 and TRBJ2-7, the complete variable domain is KAGVTQTPRYLIKTRGQQVTLSCSPISGHRSVSWYQQTPGQGLQFLFEYFSETQRNKGNFPGRFSGRQFSNSRSEMNVSTLELGDSALYLCASSDTYEQYFGPGTRLTVT.

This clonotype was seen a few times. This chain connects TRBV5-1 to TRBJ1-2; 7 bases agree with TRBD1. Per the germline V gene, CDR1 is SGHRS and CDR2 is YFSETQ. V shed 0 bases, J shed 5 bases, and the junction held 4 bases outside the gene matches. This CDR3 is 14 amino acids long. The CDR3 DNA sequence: TGCGCCAGCAGCTTGGAGGGGGCCGGGTATGGCTACACCTTC. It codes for CASSLEGAGYGYTF.

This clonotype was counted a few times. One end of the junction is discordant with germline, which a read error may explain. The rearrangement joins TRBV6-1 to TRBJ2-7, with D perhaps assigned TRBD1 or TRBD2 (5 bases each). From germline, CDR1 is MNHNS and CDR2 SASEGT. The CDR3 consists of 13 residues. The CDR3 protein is CANSRTGPSEQYF. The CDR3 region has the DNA TGTGCCAACAGTCGAACGGGACCGTCTGAGCAGTACTTC.

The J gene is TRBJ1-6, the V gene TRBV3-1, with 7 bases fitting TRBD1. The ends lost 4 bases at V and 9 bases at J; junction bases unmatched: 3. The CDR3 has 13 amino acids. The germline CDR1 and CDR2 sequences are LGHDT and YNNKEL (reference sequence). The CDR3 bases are TGTGCCAGCAGCCGGGCAGGGGGTTCACCCCTCCACTTT. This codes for CASSRAGGSPLHF.

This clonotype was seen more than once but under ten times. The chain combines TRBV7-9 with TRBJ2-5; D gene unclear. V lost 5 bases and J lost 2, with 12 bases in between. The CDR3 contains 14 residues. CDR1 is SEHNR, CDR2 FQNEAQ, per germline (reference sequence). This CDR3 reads CASSPVGRQETQYF. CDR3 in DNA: TGTGCCAGCAGCCCCGTCGGCAGGCAAGAGACCCAGTACTTC.

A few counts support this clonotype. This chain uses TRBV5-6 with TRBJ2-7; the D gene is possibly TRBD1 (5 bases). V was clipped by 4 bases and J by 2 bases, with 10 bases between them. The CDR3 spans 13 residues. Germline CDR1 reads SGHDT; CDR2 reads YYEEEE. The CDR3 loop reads CASSRTDTYEQYF. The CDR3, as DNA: TGTGCCAGCAGCCGGACGGACACCTACGAGCAGTACTTC. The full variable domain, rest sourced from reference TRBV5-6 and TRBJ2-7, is DAGVTQSPTHLIKTRGQQVTLRCSPKSGHDTVSWYQQALGQGPQFIFQYYEEEERQRGNFPDRFSGHQFPNYSSELNVNALLLGDSALYLCASSRTDTYEQYFGPGTRLTVT.